This T cell receptor beta chain was found in a study of cytomegalovirus exposure and HLA in healthy donors. As regards this clone: The antigen is undetermined.

Germline CDR1 and CDR2: SGDLS and YYNGEE. The CDR3 covers 13 residues. V shed 3 bases and J shed 4 bases, with 10 bases lying between them. Findings of the study overall: Rarity held for most TCR sequences, but there were some public TCRs that occurred in many donors. According to an earlier analysis, most TCR beta V segments yielded productive rearrangements about 87% or about 30% of the time. Donors were assumed by presence/absence analyses to have roughly uniform sequencing depth. Among TCR beta chains, those listed as cytomegalovirus-associated numbered under 200.

PCR used 60 Vbeta primers and 13 Jbeta primers. Profiling relied on immunoSEQ multiplex PCR, and the TCRdb table lists in-frame clones only, not all of them. Here the sample spans about 210,000 clones, roughly 80% being singletons. Sequencing input: PBMCs. This clonotype originated in a man younger than 45 in good health and CMV-seronegative. The chain employs TRBV9 and TRBJ1-2; tentatively, D is TRBD1 (5 bases). The CDR3 DNA sequence: TGTGCCAGCAGCGCACAGGATCTCTATGGCTACACCTTC. As protein: CASSAQDLYGYTF.